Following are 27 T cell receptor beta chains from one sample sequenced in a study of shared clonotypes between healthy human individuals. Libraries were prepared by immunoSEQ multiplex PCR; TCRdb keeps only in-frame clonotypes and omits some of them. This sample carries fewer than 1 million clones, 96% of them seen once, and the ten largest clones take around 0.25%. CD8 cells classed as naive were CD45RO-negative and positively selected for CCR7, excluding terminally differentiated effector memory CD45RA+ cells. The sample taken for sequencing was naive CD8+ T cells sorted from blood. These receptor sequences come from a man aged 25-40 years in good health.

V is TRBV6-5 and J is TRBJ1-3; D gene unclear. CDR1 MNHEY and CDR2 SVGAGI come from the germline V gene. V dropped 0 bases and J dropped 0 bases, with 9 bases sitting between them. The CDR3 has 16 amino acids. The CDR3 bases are TGTGCCAGCAGTTACTCTGGCCATATCTCTGGAAACACCATATATTTT. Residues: CASSYSGHISGNTIYF.

CDR3 region: CASSPDDRARQPQHF. CDR3 nucleotides: TGTGCCAGCAGCCCTGATGACAGGGCGAGGCAGCCCCAGCATTTT. This chain connects TRBV28 to TRBJ1-5, with TRBD1 matching over 7 bases. The V and J ends lost 6 bases and 7 bases, in that order; junction bases with no gene match: 12. The CDR3 runs 15 residues. CDR1 and CDR2 (germline): MDHEN, SYDVKM. Using reference TRBV28 and TRBJ1-5 for the parts outside the CDR3, the full variable domain is DVKVTQSSRYLVKRTGEKVFLECVQDMDHENMFWYRQDPGLGLRLIYFSYDVKMKEKGDIPEGYSVSREKKERFSLILESASTNQTSMYLCASSPDDRARQPQHFGDGTRLSIL.

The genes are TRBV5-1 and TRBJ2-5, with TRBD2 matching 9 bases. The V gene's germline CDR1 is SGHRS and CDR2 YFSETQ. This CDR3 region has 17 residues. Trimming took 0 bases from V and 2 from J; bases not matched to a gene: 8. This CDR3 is CASSLGPRLAEQETQYF. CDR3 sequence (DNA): TGCGCCAGCAGCTTGGGCCCGAGACTAGCGGAACAAGAGACCCAGTACTTC.

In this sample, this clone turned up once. The CDR3 bases are TGTGCCAGCACTCTAACTAGCGGGAGCCAAAATGAGCAGTTCTTC. Translated, it gives CASTLTSGSQNEQFF. The chain has TRBV11-2 and TRBJ2-1, with TRBD2 identical over 11 bases. Trimming took 7 bases from V and 7 from J; bases not matched to a gene: 9. CDR1 SGHAT and CDR2 FQNNGV come from the germline V gene. This CDR3 has 15 residues.

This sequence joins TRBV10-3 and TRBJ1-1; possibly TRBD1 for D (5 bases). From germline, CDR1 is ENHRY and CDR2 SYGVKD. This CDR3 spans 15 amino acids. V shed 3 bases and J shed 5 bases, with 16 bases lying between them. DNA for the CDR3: TGTGCCATCAGTGAAGGGGCAGGGCCCAGGACTGAAGCTTTCTTT. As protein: CAISEGAGPRTEAFF.

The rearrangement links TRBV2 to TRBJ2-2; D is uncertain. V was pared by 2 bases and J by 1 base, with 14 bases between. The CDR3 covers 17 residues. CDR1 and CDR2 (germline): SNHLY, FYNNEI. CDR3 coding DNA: TGTGCCAGCAGTGAATTTGTTTTTTCGGGGAACACCGGGGAGCTGTTTTTT. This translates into CASSEFVFSGNTGELFF.

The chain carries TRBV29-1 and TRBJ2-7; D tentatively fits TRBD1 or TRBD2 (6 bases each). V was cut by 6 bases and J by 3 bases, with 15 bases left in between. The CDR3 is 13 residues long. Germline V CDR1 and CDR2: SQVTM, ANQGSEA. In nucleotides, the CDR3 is TGCAGCGTGGGGGCGGGAACCCTCTACGAGCAGTACTTC. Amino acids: CSVGAGTLYEQYF.

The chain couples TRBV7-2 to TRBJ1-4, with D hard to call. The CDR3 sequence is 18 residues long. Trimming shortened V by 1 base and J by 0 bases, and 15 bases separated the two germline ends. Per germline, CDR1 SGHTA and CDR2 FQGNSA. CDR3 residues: CASSLGFPHDATNEKLFF. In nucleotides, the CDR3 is TGTGCCAGCAGCTTAGGCTTCCCACACGATGCAACTAATGAAAAACTGTTTTTT.

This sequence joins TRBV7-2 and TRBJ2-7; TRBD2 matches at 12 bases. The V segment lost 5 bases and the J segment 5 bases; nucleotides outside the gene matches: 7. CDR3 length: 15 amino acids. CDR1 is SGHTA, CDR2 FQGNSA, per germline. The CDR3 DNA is TGTGCCAGCAGCCTCCTAGCGGGAGGGCCTGACGAGCAGTACTTC. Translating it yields CASSLLAGGPDEQYF. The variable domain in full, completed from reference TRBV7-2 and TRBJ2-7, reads GAGVSQSPSNKVTEKGKDVELRCDPISGHTALYWYRQSLGQGLEFLIYFQGNSAPDKSGLPSDRFSAERTGGSVSTLTIQRTQQEDSAVYLCASSLLAGGPDEQYFGPGTRLTVT.

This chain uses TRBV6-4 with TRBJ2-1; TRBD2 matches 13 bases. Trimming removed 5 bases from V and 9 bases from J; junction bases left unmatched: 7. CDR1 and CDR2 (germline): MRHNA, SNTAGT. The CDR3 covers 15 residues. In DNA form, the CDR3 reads TGTGCCAGCAGTCCACTAGCGGGAGGGGAGAGTGAGCAGTTCTTC. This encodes CASSPLAGGESEQFF.

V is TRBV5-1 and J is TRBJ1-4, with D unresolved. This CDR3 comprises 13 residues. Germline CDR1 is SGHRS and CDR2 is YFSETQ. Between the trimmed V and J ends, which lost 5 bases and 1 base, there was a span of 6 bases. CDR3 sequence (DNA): TGCGCCAGCAGAGAGGGAACTAATGAAAAACTGTTTTTT. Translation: CASREGTNEKLFF.

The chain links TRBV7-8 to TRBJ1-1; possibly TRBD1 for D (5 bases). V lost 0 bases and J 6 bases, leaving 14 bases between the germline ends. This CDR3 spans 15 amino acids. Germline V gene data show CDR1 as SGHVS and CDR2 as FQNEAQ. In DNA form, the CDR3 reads TGTGCCAGCAGCTTAGCGCCAGGCGAGGGGTCTGAAGCTTTCTTT. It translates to CASSLAPGEGSEAFF.

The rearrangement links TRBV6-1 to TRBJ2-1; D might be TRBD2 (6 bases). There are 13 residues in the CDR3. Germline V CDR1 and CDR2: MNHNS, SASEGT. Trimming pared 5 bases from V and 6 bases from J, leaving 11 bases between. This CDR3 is CASSILAPNEQFF. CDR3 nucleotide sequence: TGTGCCAGCAGTATACTAGCCCCCAATGAGCAGTTCTTC.

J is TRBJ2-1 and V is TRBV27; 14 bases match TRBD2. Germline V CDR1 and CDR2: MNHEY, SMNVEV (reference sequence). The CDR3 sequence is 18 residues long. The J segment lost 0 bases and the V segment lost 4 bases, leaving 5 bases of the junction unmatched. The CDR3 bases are TGTGCCAGCAGTTCTGGACTAGCGGGAGGCGTCTCCTACAATGAGCAGTTCTTC. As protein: CASSSGLAGGVSYNEQFF.

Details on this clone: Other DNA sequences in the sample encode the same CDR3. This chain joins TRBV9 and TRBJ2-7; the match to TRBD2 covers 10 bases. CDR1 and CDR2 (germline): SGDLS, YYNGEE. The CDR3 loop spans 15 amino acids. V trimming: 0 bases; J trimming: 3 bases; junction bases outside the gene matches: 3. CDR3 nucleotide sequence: TGTGCCAGCAGCGTAGGAGCTAGCGGGAGCTACGAGCAGTACTTC. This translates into CASSVGASGSYEQYF. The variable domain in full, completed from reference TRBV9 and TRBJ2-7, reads DSGVTQTPKHLITATGQRVTLRCSPRSGDLSVYWYQQSLDQGLQFLIQYYNGEERAKGNILERFSAQQFPDLHSELNLSSLELGDSALYFCASSVGASGSYEQYFGPGTRLTVT.

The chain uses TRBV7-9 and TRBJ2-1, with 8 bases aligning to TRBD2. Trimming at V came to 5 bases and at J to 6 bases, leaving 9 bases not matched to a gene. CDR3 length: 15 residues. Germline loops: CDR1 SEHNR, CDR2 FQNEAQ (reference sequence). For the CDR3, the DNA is TGTGCCAGCAGCGGACCGGGACTAGTGGGCAATGAGCAGTTCTTC. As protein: CASSGPGLVGNEQFF.

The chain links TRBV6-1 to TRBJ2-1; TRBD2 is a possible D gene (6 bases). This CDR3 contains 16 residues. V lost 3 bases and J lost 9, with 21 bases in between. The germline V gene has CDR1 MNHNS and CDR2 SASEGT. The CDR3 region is CASSDPITGARGEQFF. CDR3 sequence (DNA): TGTGCCAGCAGTGACCCTATTACGGGAGCCCGGGGTGAGCAGTTCTTC.

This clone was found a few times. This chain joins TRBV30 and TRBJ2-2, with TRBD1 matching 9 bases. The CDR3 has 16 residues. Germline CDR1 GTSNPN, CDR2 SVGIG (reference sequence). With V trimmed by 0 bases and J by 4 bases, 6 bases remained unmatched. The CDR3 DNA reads TGTGCCTGGAGTGTAGTAGGGACAGGGATCACCGGGGAGCTGTTTTTT. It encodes CAWSVVGTGITGELFF.

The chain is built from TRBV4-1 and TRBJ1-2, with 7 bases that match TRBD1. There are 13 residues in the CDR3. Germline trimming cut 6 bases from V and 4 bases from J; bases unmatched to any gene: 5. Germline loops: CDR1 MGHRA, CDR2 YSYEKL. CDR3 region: CASRDGTVYGYTF. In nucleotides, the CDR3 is TGCGCCAGCAGGGACGGGACAGTCTATGGCTACACCTTC.

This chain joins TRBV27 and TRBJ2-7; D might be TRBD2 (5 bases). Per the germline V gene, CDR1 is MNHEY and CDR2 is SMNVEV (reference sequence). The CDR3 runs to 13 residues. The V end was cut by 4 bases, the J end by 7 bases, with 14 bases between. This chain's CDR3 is CASSSLGEVEQYF. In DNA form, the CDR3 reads TGTGCCAGCAGTTCCCTCGGGGAAGTGGAGCAGTACTTC.

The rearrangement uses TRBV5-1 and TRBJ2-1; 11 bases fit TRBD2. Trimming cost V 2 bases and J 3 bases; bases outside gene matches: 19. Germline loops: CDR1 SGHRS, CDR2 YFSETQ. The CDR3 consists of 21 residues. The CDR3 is CASSLSAGTSGPLGGYNEQFF. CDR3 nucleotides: TGCGCCAGCAGCTTATCGGCCGGGACTAGCGGTCCGCTAGGGGGCTACAATGAGCAGTTCTTC.

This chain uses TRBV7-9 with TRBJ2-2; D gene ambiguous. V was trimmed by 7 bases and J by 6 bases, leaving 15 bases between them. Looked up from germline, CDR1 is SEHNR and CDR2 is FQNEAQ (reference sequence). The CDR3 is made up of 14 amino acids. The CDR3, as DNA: TGTGCCAGCACCACCAGTGTAGGGTCCGGGGAGCTGTTTTTT. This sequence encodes CASTTSVGSGELFF.

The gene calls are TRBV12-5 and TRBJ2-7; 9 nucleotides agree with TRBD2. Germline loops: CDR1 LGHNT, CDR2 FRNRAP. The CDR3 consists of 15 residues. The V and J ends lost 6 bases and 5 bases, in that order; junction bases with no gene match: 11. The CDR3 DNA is TGTGCTAGTGGCCGCCCTCCAGCGGGAGGCAACGAGCAGTACTTC. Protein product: CASGRPPAGGNEQYF.

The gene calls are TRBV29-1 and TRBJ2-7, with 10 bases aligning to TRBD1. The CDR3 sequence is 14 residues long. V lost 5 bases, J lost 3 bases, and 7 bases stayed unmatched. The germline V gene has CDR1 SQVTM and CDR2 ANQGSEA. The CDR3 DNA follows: TGCAGCGTTCAGGTGGGGGACAGGGGCTACGAGCAGTACTTC. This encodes CSVQVGDRGYEQYF.

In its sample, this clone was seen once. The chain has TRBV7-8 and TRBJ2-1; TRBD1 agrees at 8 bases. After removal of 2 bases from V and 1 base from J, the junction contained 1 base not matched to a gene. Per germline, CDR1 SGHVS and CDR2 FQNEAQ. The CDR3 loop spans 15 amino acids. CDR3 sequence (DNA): TGTGCCAGCAGCTTAAGACAGGGGTCCTACAATGAGCAGTTCTTC. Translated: CASSLRQGSYNEQFF.

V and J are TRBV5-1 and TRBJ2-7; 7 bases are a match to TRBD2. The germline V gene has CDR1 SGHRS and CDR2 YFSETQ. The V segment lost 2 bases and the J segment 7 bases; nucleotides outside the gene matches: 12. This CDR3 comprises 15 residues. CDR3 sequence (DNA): TGCGCCAGCAGCTTCCGGGACTACCCCGCGGGAGAGCAGTACTTC. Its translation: CASSFRDYPAGEQYF.

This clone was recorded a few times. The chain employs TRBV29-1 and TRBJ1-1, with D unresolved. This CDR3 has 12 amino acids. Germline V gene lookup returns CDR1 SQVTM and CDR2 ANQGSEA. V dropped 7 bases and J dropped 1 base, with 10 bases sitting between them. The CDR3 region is CSGWVQNTEAFF. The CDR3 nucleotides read TGCAGCGGGTGGGTACAGAACACTGAAGCTTTCTTT.